This T cell receptor (beta chain) came from a study of shared clonotypes between healthy human individuals (dated by TCRdb to the early 2020s). In terms of the full investigation: The cohort comprised a couple of women and a few men aged 18 to 49 years. For each donor, three plates each were used for CD4 naive and CD4 memory, two plates were used for CD8 naive, and one plate was used for CD8 memory. To estimate repertoire size and how much clonotypes are shared between individuals, the study performed deep sequencing of blood TCR repertoires from a few healthy adults. To increase sequencing depth and limit assay-specific biases, different laboratories used diverse techniques to prepare libraries and sequence TCR repertoires. Leukapheresis yielded between about 0.8 and 9.5 billion PBMCs per donor. Points the paper makes about the study in general: Because the study included only a small number of donors, the genetic and exposure-history diversity represented was limited. Sampling was restricted to blood, and TCR repertoires in tissues likely differ from the TCR repertoires found in blood. Rarefaction of sorted-subset datasets indicated incomplete sequencing despite the large sequencing depth. Across a handful of donors, roughly 5% of naive CD4, approximately 4% of naive CD8, roughly 2.2% of memory CD4, and over 0.35% of memory CD8 clonotypes were shared. Estimated clonotype richness was generally larger for naive than for memory subsets. Higher generation probabilities were observed for clonotypes shared by all four sorted-subset donors than for non-shared clonotypes. Pairwise subsampling indicated that sequencing depth was expected to affect the degree of clonotype sharing among donors.

The donors were healthy, HIV-negative adults with no recently reported acute infections or vaccinations. Only Caucasian adults living in Nashville, Tennessee, USA were represented among the donors. CD4+ T cells were enriched by magnetic negative selection, after which naive cells were positively selected on CD45RA and the negative fraction was taken as the memory subset. Blood was collected by leukapheresis, and PBMCs were isolated by Ficoll-Histopaque density gradient centrifugation and then cryopreserved in liquid nitrogen vapor phase. Purity and quantity of every magnetically sorted T cell population were checked by analytical flow cytometry. From each sorted fraction, genomic DNA was isolated and quantified by UV absorbance on a Nanodrop 2000c. For CDR1 and CDR2, the germline V gene lists SGHTA and FQGTGA. From cysteine to phenylalanine, the CDR3 is 15 amino acids long. The kept DNA is CDR3 alone, 45 bases in frame from the first base. Trimming takes 0 bases off V and 0 bases off J; junction bases not matched to a gene: 2.

TCR CDR3 regions were amplified from genomic DNA by multiplex PCR using the deep immunoSEQ assay. Extracted genomic DNA from each cell subset was spread evenly across all wells of several immunoSEQ 96-well plates, with each plate serving as a replicate. For sorted subsets, each replicate PCR was loaded with around 220 ng genomic DNA, equivalent to some 27,000 T cell genomes. Purified libraries were quantified with a Qubit 3.0 fluorometer, sized on a Bioanalyzer 2100, and re-quantified with the KAPA Library Quantification kit. Every immunoSEQ 96-well plate was sequenced on a separate single-read 150-cycle Illumina NextSeq 550 flow cell. The study's processing was this. Because only junctional sequences without quality scores were contained in the immunoSEQ output, filtering matching that applied to full-length reads could not be performed. To assign V/J genes and CDR3, sequences were annotated using PyIR, a Python wrapper for IgBLAST v1.9, with IMGT germline references. Reads were filtered out if the reads had weak V/J assignments (E-value above 1e-6), no CDR3, stop codons, out-of-frame junctions, or ambiguous translated residues. A V3J clonotype was defined by an identical inferred V gene, J gene, and CDR3 amino acid sequence. Percentage overlap between repertoires was calculated by dividing the number of shared unique clonotypes by the size of the smaller repertoire. RTK rarefaction, the Chao1 estimator, and Recon v2.1 estimates of unobserved clonotypes were used to assess repertoire richness. OLGA was used to compute generation probabilities for all TCRbeta clonotypes that the gDNA method yielded from a few donors. In TCRdb, the immuneACCESS table is reduced to in-frame sequences with V and J assigned. These tables do not hold every clone; where another copy was compared, an unresolved V gene accounts for under half, and the others remain unexplained. V, J and clone size were drawn from that table, and D and trimming were deduced from the DNA. The sample includes about 2.3 million clones, with approximately 93% observed a single time. The ten largest make up 0.39% of the sample.

This clone is a singleton in its sample. Its antigen remains unidentified. The sample holds no much larger clone one base away, and base qualities are not on file. The same CDR3 can be traced to other DNA sequences in this sample. Input material: naive CD4+ T cells from PBMCs. This specimen's cell subset or site label, interpreted: CD45RA+ positively selected. The clonotype originates from a man between 18 and 29 years old in good health. Some clones in this sample may be carry-over from other donors' samples. The chain is encoded by TRBV7-3 joined to TRBJ2-7; TRBD2 matches 7 bases in the middle. The CDR3 reads CASSLTGGSSYEQYF. The DNA reads as follows: TGTGCCAGCAGCTTAACTGGCGGGAGCTCCTACGAGCAGTACTTC.